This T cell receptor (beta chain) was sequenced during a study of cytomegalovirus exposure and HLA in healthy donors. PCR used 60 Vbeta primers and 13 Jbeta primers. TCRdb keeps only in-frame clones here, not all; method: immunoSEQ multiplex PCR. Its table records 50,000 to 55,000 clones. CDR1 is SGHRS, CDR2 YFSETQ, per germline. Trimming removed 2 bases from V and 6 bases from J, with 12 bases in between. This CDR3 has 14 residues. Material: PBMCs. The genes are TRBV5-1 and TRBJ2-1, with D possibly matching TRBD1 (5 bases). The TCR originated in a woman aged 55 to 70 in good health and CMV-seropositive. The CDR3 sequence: CASSFERGLNEQFF. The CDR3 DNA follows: TGCGCCAGCAGCTTTGAAAGGGGTCTCAATGAGCAGTTCTTC.